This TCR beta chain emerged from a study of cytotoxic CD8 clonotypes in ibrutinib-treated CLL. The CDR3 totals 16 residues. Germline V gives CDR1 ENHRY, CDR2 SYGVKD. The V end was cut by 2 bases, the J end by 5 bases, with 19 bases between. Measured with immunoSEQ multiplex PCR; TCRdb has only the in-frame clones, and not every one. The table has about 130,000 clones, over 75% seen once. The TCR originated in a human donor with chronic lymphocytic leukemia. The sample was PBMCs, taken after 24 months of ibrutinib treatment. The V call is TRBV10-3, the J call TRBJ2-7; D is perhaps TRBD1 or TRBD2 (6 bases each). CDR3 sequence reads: CAISERGGTSIHEQYF. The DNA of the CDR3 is TGTGCCATCAGTGAGAGAGGCGGGACAAGTATCCACGAGCAGTACTTC.